This TCR beta chain was identified in a study of T cells after yellow fever vaccination. Across the study: With SMART-Seq v4 Ultra Low Input, the fractions containing low cell numbers were prepared.

Researchers made TCR cDNA using 5'RACE template switching, and this step added a universal primer site and UMIs. TCRdb fed the 5' RACE reads into MiXCR, producing one record per CDR3 protein. Counted here are around 300,000 distinct CDR3 sequences, around 4.5% occurring once; the ten biggest clones make up around 19%. This clonotype was seen a few times. The V and J ends lost 1 base and 5 bases respectively, with 15 bases between them. Germline V gene lookup returns CDR1 SGDLS and CDR2 YYNGEE. The CDR3 sequence is 15 residues long. The sample here was PBMCs, taken 15 days after the yellow fever booster vaccination. This receptor was obtained from a man between 18 and 29 years old who received the YFV17D yellow fever vaccine. This chain connects TRBV9 to TRBJ1-1; perhaps TRBD1 as D (5 bases). The CDR3 coding sequence is TGTGCCAGCAGCGTAACAGGAGGGGCAGCAACTGAAGCTTTCTTT. Its protein is CASSVTGGAATEAFF.